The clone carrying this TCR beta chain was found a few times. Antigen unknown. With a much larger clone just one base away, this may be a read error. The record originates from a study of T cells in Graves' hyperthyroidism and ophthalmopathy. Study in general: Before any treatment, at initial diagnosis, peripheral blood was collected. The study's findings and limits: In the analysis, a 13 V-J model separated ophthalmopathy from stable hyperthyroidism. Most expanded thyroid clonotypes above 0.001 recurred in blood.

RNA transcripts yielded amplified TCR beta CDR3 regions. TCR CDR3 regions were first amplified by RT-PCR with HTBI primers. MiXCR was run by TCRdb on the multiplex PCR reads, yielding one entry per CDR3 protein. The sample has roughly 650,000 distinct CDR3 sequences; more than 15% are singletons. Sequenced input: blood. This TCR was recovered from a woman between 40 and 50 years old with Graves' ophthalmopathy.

CDR3 sequence (DNA): TGTGCCAGCAGCCTTTACAGGGGACCCTACGAGCAGTACTTC. Translated: CASSLYRGPYEQYF. The chain links TRBV7-2 to TRBJ2-7; the match to TRBD1 covers 7 bases. J gave up 2 bases and V 5 bases, and 6 bases lay outside the gene matches. Per the germline V gene, CDR1 is SGHTA and CDR2 is FQGNSA. The CDR3 is made up of 14 amino acids.